This is a list of T cell receptor beta chains from one sample in a study of control samples from healthy donors and cancer patients. Using immunoSEQ multiplex PCR, the repertoire was profiled, and TCRdb retains in-frame clones only, with some absent. This repertoire shows about 28,000 clones, 79% found once; its top ten account for roughly a fifth. The source material was PBMCs. These receptors were collected from a man aged 60 to 75 with head and neck cancer. CDR3s include the opening cysteine and the closing phenylalanine or tryptophan. A D gene is named only where the DNA matches it firmly. The size entry is marked missing in some rows and otherwise reads once, few, many or a size class.

cdr3_length	d_call	clone_size	v_call	j_call	cdr3_nt	cdr3_aa
15	-	-	TRBV3-1/TRBV3-2	TRBJ2-7	TGTGCCAGCAGCCAAGATCTAACTTCGAACGACGAGCAGTACTTC	CASSQDLTSNDEQYF
14	-	-	TRBV28	TRBJ2-3	TGTGCCAGCACATTTAGGGACTTCTCAGATACGCAGTATTTT	CASTFRDFSDTQYF
16	-	-	TRBV11-2	TRBJ2-1	TGTGCCAGCAGCCCGTCGTCGCCTGAAAGGTACAATGAGCAGTTCTTC	CASSPSSPERYNEQFF
11	-	-	TRBV29-1	TRBJ1-3	TGCAGCGTCCGCTCTGGAAACACCATATATTTT	CSVRSGNTIYF
14	-	few	TRBV18	TRBJ1-2	TGTGCCAGCTCCCCTCTCCGGACGGACTATGGCTACACCTTC	CASSPLRTDYGYTF
14	TRBD2	-	TRBV5-8	TRBJ2-1	TGTGCCAGCAGCTGGACTAGCGGGCCATATGAGCAGTTCTTC	CASSWTSGPYEQFF
16	TRBD2	-	TRBV11-2	TRBJ2-3	TGTGCCAGCAGCTCGGGTAGCGGGAGTGGGAGGGATACGCAGTATTTT	CASSSGSGSGRDTQYF
11	-	-	TRBV6-4	TRBJ1-6	TGTGCCAAAAGCAAAGAGGGACCCCTCCACTTT	CAKSKEGPLHF
15	-	medium-sized	TRBV7-9	TRBJ2-3	TGTGCCAGCAGCTTACTCAGTGCCCCGGCAGATACGCAGTATTTT	CASSLLSAPADTQYF
11	-	-	TRBV12-3/TRBV12-4	TRBJ2-1	TGTGCCAGCAGTTTAGTCCTTGAGCAGTTCTTC	CASSLVLEQFF
12	-	-	TRBV28	TRBJ2-7	TGTGCCAGCAGCCTAAACTCATACGAGCAGTACTTC	CASSLNSYEQYF
15	TRBD2	few	TRBV6-6	TRBJ2-7	TGTGCCAGCAGTTACAGACTAGCGGGGACCTACGAGCAGTACTTC	CASSYRLAGTYEQYF
14	-	-	TRBV30	TRBJ2-1	TGTGCCTTACGGGACCCCTCATTGGGCAATGAGCAGTTCTTC	CALRDPSLGNEQFF
13	-	once	TRBV6-4	TRBJ2-3	TGTGCCAGCAGCCTGGGTAGCACAGATACGCAGTATTTT	CASSLGSTDTQYF
16	TRBD1	-	TRBV4-2	TRBJ2-3	TGTGCCAGCAGCCAAGGTAACAGGGGTGGCACAGATACGCAGTATTTT	CASSQGNRGGTDTQYF
16	TRBD2	-	TRBV7-2	TRBJ2-7	TGTGCCAGCACCGAACCCGGGGCTAGCGGGACCTACGAGCAGTACTTC	CASTEPGASGTYEQYF
14	TRBD1	-	TRBV5-1	TRBJ1-1	TGCGCCAGCAGCTGGACAGGGGATAACACTGAAGCTTTCTTT	CASSWTGDNTEAFF
15	TRBD2	-	TRBV19	TRBJ2-1	TGTGCCAGTAGTATGCTAGCGGGAGAAGTCAATGAGCAGTTCTTC	CASSMLAGEVNEQFF
13	-	-	TRBV28	TRBJ2-5	TGTGCCAGCTCGGGCCAAACTAAAGAGACCCAGTACTTC	CASSGQTKETQYF
15	TRBD1	few	TRBV5-1	TRBJ2-5	TGCGCCAGCAGAGTTGGGACAGGGCTATCAGAGACCCAGTACTTC	CASRVGTGLSETQYF
15	TRBD1	-	TRBV7-6	TRBJ1-5	TGTGCCAGCAGCTACGGACAGGGCAAGTTCCAGCCCCAGCATTTT	CASSYGQGKFQPQHF
16	TRBD1	-	TRBV19	TRBJ1-5	TGTGCCAGTACACGGGACAGGGTGGGAGCGGATCAGCCCCAGCATTTT	CASTRDRVGADQPQHF